This T cell receptor (beta chain) appears in the sequencing data of a study of blood T cell repertoires in COVID-19. Study-wide context: PBMCs, B-cell-depleted T cells, or T cells were the source of the cDNA or gDNA that made up the material.

As handled by the study authors: Scientists estimated how many nucleated cells there were by amplifying reference gene primers. Sequencing was performed with immunoSEQ multiplex PCR; in TCRdb, only in-frame clones are kept and a portion is missing. The V and J calls and clone size were taken over from that table, and D and trimming were inferred from the DNA. Seen here are over 200,000 clones, about 88% observed once, and the top ten hold over 4%. The V gene's germline CDR1 is LGHDT and CDR2 YNNKEL (reference sequence). This CDR3 comprises 15 residues. V was cut by 0 bases and J by 5 bases, with 13 bases left in between.

The V gene is TRBV3-1 (or the pseudogene TRBV3-2), the J gene TRBJ2-5; TRBD1 might be the D (5 bases). This TCR was recovered from a man in his fifties or sixties who had recovered from COVID-19. Sequencing was performed on peripheral blood. For the CDR3, the DNA is TGTGCCAGCAGCCAAGATCTAGGGGTAGGGGAGACCCAGTACTTC. It encodes CASSQDLGVGETQYF.